This T cell receptor beta chain was profiled in a study of cytomegalovirus exposure and HLA in healthy donors. At the level of the study: A previous analysis identified 117 million unique TCR beta sequences derived from roughly 180 million T cells. Findings and limits, study-wide: The HLA-A and HLA-B alleles of most subjects were reportedly predicted accurately from TCR beta sequences. High specificity and sensitivity for cytomegalovirus status were reported for the classifier.

The PCR employed 60 Vbeta primers together with 13 Jbeta primers. Sequencing used immunoSEQ multiplex PCR; TCRdb keeps in-frame clones, though not all of them. The sample includes 100,000 or so clones, about 70% of them seen just once. The donors (healthy individuals) were bone marrow donors. V dropped 5 bases and J dropped 11; count of bases not matched to a gene: 10. CDR1 and CDR2 from the germline V gene are SGHAT and FQNNGV. The CDR3 runs to 15 residues. Of note for this clone: The antigen is not known.

The rearrangement uses TRBV11-2 and TRBJ2-5; 14 bases line up with TRBD2. Sequencing was done on a sample of PBMCs. This TCR was recovered from a man aged 45 to 65 in good health and CMV-seropositive. The CDR3: CASSHGTSGRVEQYF. CDR3 nucleotide sequence: TGTGCCAGCAGCCACGGGACTAGCGGGAGAGTTGAGCAGTACTTC.